This record concerns one TCR beta chain sequence. Its antigen is currently unknown. PCR employed 60 Vbeta and 13 Jbeta primers. The method was immunoSEQ multiplex PCR; TCRdb's version includes in-frame clones alone and lacks a portion of them. The table shows about 160,000 clones, with 80% to 90% occurring only once. This specimen comes from a study of cytomegalovirus exposure and HLA in healthy donors. As for the study in general: About 82 million unique TCRs from HLA-typed donors were held in an early release of data.

Study outcomes and limitations: Earlier analysis found most TCR beta V segments productive about 87% or about 30% of the time. On later analysis, the bulk of CMV-associated TCR beta chains appeared to be HLA-restricted.

This CDR3 spans 15 amino acids. The germline V and J ends were trimmed by 1 base and 4 bases, with 14 bases remaining between them. Germline CDR1 MGHRA, CDR2 YSYEKL. What was sequenced was PBMCs. The sequence derives from a man aged 45-60 years in good health and CMV-seropositive. The V call is TRBV4-1, the J call TRBJ2-7, with a tentative D call TRBD2 (5 bases). Written as DNA, the CDR3 is TGCGCCAGCAGCCAAGCGCTAGCTGGCTCGTACGAGCAGTACTTC. Translated: CASSQALAGSYEQYF.